This TCR beta chain appears in the sequencing data of a study of siplizumab effects on memory and regulatory T cells. The table came from immunoSEQ multiplex PCR; TCRdb's copy has only in-frame clones and leaves some out. The profile shows around 77,000 clones, 75% to 95% of them singletons. The trim removed 1 base at V and 4 bases at J, leaving 7 bases unmatched. The germline gives CDR1 MGHRA, CDR2 YSYEKL. CDR3 length: 15 residues. The sequence was obtained from a human donor in good health. The chain has TRBV4-1 and TRBJ2-7, with 7 bases lining up with TRBD2. What was sequenced was CD8+ T cells sorted from blood. Here the CDR3 reads CASSQAGGSRYEQYF. The CDR3 nucleotides read TGCGCCAGCAGCCAAGCGGGCGGGAGCCGTTACGAGCAGTACTTC.